The rows below give T cell receptor beta chains drawn from one sample of a study of OX40 agonist ivuxolimab in advanced cancers. The repertoire was sequenced with immunoSEQ multiplex PCR; TCRdb's copy has only in-frame clones and lacks some. Here the sample spans 85,000 to 100,000 clones, roughly nine tenths being singletons. The sample was CD4+ or CD8+ T cells sorted from blood, taken in a trial of the OX40 agonist ivuxolimab. Every receptor here comes from an adult with an advanced solid tumor such as melanoma, head and neck, liver or kidney cancer. CDR3s include the opening cysteine and the closing phenylalanine or tryptophan. The order of the fields is clone size, D gene, V gene, J gene, CDR3 DNA, CDR3 protein. The D gene is left open where the match is weak. The size of a clone is reported for some rows only, either as once, few or many, or as a class for expanded clones.

>-|-|TRBV30|TRBJ2-1
TGTGCCTGGGGCCGGGGTCAAAGAGTACTTTTTACAAATGAGCAGTTCTTC
CAWGRGQRVLFTNEQFF
>-|-|TRBV5-1|TRBJ2-7
TGCGCCAGCAGCCCCCTCCCCCCAACAGTTGCGGTAGGGGAGCAGTACTTC
CASSPLPPTVAVGEQYF
>once|-|TRBV19|TRBJ2-2
TGTGCCAGTAGTGAAGACTACACCGGGGAGCTGTTTTTT
CASSEDYTGELFF
>-|-|TRBV20-1|TRBJ2-7
TGCAGAACTGACAGCTCCTACGAGCAGTACTTC
CRTDSSYEQYF
>-|-|TRBV27|TRBJ2-2
TGTGCCAGCAGTTTAGGGGTTGGCACCGGGGAGCTGTTTTTT
CASSLGVGTGELFF
>-|-|TRBV7-2|TRBJ2-1
TGTGCCAGCAGCTTCAGAGGGGGTCTAAACTACAATGAGCAGTTCTTC
CASSFRGGLNYNEQFF
>-|-|TRBV6-6|TRBJ1-1
TGTGCCAGCAGTTACTCGTGGGGGAACACTGAAGCTTTCTTT
CASSYSWGNTEAFF
>few|-|TRBV5-1|TRBJ2-5
TGCGCCAGCAGCTTGGGACAAATCCAAGAGACCCAGTACTTC
CASSLGQIQETQYF
>-|TRBD1|TRBV9|TRBJ2-3
TGTGCCAGCAGCACCGGACAGGGGGCCGGGCTCGGGGCGCAGTATTTT
CASSTGQGAGLGAQYF
>-|-|TRBV5-6|TRBJ2-5
TGTGCCAGCAGCTTGGTCCCTGGGGAGACCCAGTACTTC
CASSLVPGETQYF
>-|TRBD1|TRBV2|TRBJ1-2
TGTGCCAGCAGACACGGACAGGGGGCCTCAGGTCGTGGCTACACCTTC
CASRHGQGASGRGYTF
>few|TRBD2|TRBV10-2|TRBJ2-1
TGCGCCAGCAAGGGACTAGCGGGAGCGAGGATGCACAATGAGCAGTTCTTC
CASKGLAGARMHNEQFF
>-|-|TRBV11-1|TRBJ2-2
TGTGCCAGCAGCCGATCGCGAGGCGGACTTAACACCGGGGAGCTGTTTTTT
CASSRSRGGLNTGELFF
>-|TRBD2|TRBV30|TRBJ2-4
TGTGCCTGGAGTGTAGGACTAGCGTACGGGGGGAACATTCAGTACTTC
CAWSVGLAYGGNIQYF
>-|-|TRBV7-9|TRBJ2-3
TGTGCCAGCAGCTCGACCATGGAGGATACGCAGTATTTT
CASSSTMEDTQYF
>once|-|TRBV4-3|TRBJ2-1
TGCGCCAGCAGCCAAGGGCCTCTCGAAGGTGAGCAGTTCTTC
CASSQGPLEGEQFF
>-|TRBD1|TRBV5-8|TRBJ2-1
TGTGCCAGCACCGCCCCTCCGGGACAGGGGGTTATCAATGAGCAGTTCTTC
CASTAPPGQGVINEQFF
>-|-|TRBV27|TRBJ2-7
TGTGCCAGCAGTGCCTCGACAGGTGGGCCCTCCTACGAGCAGTACTTC
CASSASTGGPSYEQYF
>-|-|TRBV19|TRBJ1-1
TGTGCCAGTAGTATGAAGCCGCTGAACACTGAAGCTTTCTTT
CASSMKPLNTEAFF
>-|-|TRBV5-4|TRBJ2-2
TGTGCCAGCAGCTTCTGGCGGGAGAACACCGGGGAGCTGTTTTTT
CASSFWRENTGELFF
>-|-|TRBV21-1|TRBJ1-5
TGTGCCAGCAGCCGAAATAGCAATCAGCCCCAGCATTTT
CASSRNSNQPQHF
>-|-|TRBV6-1|TRBJ2-2
TGTGCCAGCAGTGAAACGACCCCCGGGGAGCTGTTTTTT
CASSETTPGELFF
>-|TRBD2|TRBV7-9|TRBJ2-5
TGTGCCAGCAGCTTAGCGCGTCTAGCGGGTCAAGAGACCCAGTACTTC
CASSLARLAGQETQYF
>once|-|TRBV27|TRBJ2-5
TGTGCCAGCAGGAGGGGGGGGCGGGAGACCCAGTACTTC
CASRRGGRETQYF
>-|-|TRBV7-7|TRBJ2-1
TGTGCCAGCAGCTTAGGACTTCACAATGAGCAGTTCTTC
CASSLGLHNEQFF
>-|-|TRBV6-5|TRBJ2-2
TGTGCCAGCAGTTTTGCAAGCACCGGGGAGCTGTTTTTT
CASSFASTGELFF
>-|-|TRBV5-1|TRBJ1-1
TGCGCCAGCAGCCCAGAAAGGATCCGGGGGAACACTGAAGCTTTCTTT
CASSPERIRGNTEAFF
>-|-|TRBV30|TRBJ2-5
TGTGCCTGGAGTGTACGTTGGGAGACCCAGTACTTC
CAWSVRWETQYF
>-|TRBD2|TRBV5-4|TRBJ2-1
TGTGCCAGCAGCTTAATTGAGGGACTAGCGGGAGTCGCTGAGCAGTTCTTC
CASSLIEGLAGVAEQFF
>once|-|TRBV15|TRBJ2-1
TGTGCCACCAGCAGACCAAGCAATGAGCAGTTCTTC
CATSRPSNEQFF
>-|TRBD1|TRBV7-2|TRBJ2-7
TGTGCCAGCAGCTTAGCTCAGGGGGTTGCCTACGAGCAGTACTTC
CASSLAQGVAYEQYF
>-|TRBD2|TRBV29-1|TRBJ2-1
TGCAGCGTTGCCAGCGGGAGCAATGAGCAGTTCTTC
CSVASGSNEQFF
>-|TRBD2|TRBV6-1|TRBJ2-7
TGTGCCAGCATTAGCGGGATGAACTACGAGCAGTACTTC
CASISGMNYEQYF
>once|-|TRBV10-3|TRBJ1-3
TGTGCCATCAGTGAGTTGAGGCCAACTATGGAAACTGGAAACACCATATATTTT
CAISELRPTMETGNTIYF
>-|-|TRBV19|TRBJ1-2
TGTGCCAGTAGTATTCGACAGGACAGTCCCTATGGCTACACCTTC
CASSIRQDSPYGYTF
>-|TRBD2|TRBV29-1|TRBJ2-5
TGCAGCGTTGAGGGACTATCACAAGAGACCCAGTACTTC
CSVEGLSQETQYF
>-|-|TRBV27|TRBJ1-1
TGTGCCAGCAGTTTAGCCAGGCTCACTGAAGCTTTCTTT
CASSLARLTEAFF
>-|TRBD2|TRBV7-9|TRBJ2-1
TGTGCCAGCAGCTTAGTTCCGGCTAGCGGATACAATGAGCAGTTCTTC
CASSLVPASGYNEQFF
>once|-|TRBV28|TRBJ2-6
TGTGCCAGCAGTTCGGGTGGGGCCAACGTCCTGACTTTC
CASSSGGANVLTF
>-|TRBD2|TRBV27|TRBJ2-5
TGTGCCAGCAGTTTATCGAGGCTAGCGGGAGTCGAGACCCAGTACTTC
CASSLSRLAGVETQYF
>-|TRBD1|TRBV30|TRBJ2-3
TGTGCCTGGAGCGCTGGGACAGGGGACACAGATACGCAGTATTTT
CAWSAGTGDTDTQYF
>-|TRBD2|TRBV7-9|TRBJ2-7
TGTGCCAGCAGCTTAGCAGGGGCGGGGGGCAACGAGCAGTACTTC
CASSLAGAGGNEQYF
>-|TRBD1|TRBV27|TRBJ1-5
TGTGCCAGCAAACCTGGGACAGTAGAGCCCCAGCATTTT
CASKPGTVEPQHF
>-|-|TRBV7-9|TRBJ1-5
TGTGCCAGCAACCGGGAGGCCGGTCAGCCCCAGCATTTT
CASNREAGQPQHF
>-|-|TRBV7-2|TRBJ2-5
TGTGCCAGCAGCTTATCGGGTAGGGGGGAGACCCAGTACTTC
CASSLSGRGETQYF
>-|-|TRBV6-6|TRBJ2-1
TGTGCCAGCCGGACGGGGACCAATGAGCAGTTCTTC
CASRTGTNEQFF
>-|-|TRBV6-1|TRBJ2-1
TGTGCCAGCAGTGAGAATCTGGACAATGAGCAGTTCTTC
CASSENLDNEQFF
>-|-|TRBV5-1|TRBJ2-5
TGCGCCAGCAGAGGGGCAGGGGTTCGGGAGACCCAGTACTTC
CASRGAGVRETQYF
>-|TRBD2|TRBV5-1|TRBJ2-7
TGCGCCAGCAGCCCCGGGTGGGCGGGAGGCTCCTACGAGCAGTACTTC
CASSPGWAGGSYEQYF
>-|-|TRBV7-9|TRBJ2-3
TGTGCCAGCAGCTTTAGGAGACAGCTTTCTGATACGCAGTATTTT
CASSFRRQLSDTQYF
>-|-|TRBV30|TRBJ1-3
TGTGCCTGGAGTGTACAATTCTCTGGAAACACCATATATTTT
CAWSVQFSGNTIYF
>-|TRBD2|TRBV7-3|TRBJ2-1
TGTGCCAGCAGCCCTAGCGGTGGGACCTACAATGAGCAGTTCTTC
CASSPSGGTYNEQFF